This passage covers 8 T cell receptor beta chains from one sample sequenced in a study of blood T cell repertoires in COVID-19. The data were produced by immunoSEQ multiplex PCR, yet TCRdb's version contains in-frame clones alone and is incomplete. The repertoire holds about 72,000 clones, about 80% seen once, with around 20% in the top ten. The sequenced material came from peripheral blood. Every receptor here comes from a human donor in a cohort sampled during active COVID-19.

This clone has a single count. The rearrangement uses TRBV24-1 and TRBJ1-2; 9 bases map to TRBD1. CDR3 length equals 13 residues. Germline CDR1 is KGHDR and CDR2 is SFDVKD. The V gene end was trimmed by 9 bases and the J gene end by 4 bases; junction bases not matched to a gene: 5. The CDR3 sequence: CATSGTGSYGYTF. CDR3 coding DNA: TGTGCCACCTCAGGGACAGGGTCCTATGGCTACACCTTC.

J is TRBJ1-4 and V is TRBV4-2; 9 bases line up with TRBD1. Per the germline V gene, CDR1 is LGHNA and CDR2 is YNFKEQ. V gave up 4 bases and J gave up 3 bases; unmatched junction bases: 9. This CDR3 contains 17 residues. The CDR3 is CASSRAGQGSSNEKLFF. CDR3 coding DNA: TGTGCCAGCAGCCGGGCGGGACAGGGCAGCTCTAATGAAAAACTGTTTTTT.

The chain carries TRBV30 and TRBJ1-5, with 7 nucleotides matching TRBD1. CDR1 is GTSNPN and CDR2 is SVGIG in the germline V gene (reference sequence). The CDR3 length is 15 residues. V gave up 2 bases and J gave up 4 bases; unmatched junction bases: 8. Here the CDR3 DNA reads TGTGCCTGGAGTCCCCGACAGGGATTGAATCAGCCCCAGCATTTT. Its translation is CAWSPRQGLNQPQHF.

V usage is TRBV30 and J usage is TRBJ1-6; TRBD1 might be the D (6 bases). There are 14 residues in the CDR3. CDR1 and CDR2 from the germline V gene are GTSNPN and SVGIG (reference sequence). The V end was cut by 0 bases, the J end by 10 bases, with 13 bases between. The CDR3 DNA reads TGTGCCTGGAGTGTACAGGGAACAGGCTCACCCCTCCACTTT. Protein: CAWSVQGTGSPLHF.

CDR3 sequence (DNA): TGTGCCAGCAGCTTAGACGGTACAGCAGCGAACACCGGGGAGCTGTTTTTT. Protein sequence: CASSLDGTAANTGELFF. V and J are TRBV11-3 and TRBJ2-2; D unresolved. The CDR3 totals 17 residues. V lost 0 bases, J lost 0 bases, and 11 bases lay in between. The germline CDR1 and CDR2 sequences are SGHNT and YENEEA.

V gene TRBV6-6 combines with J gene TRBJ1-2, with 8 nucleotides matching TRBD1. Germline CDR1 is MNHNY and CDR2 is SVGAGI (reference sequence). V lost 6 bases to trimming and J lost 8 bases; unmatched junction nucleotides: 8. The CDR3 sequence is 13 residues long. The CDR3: CASSPTGVGGYTF. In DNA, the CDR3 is TGTGCCAGCAGCCCGACAGGGGTCGGCGGCTACACCTTC.

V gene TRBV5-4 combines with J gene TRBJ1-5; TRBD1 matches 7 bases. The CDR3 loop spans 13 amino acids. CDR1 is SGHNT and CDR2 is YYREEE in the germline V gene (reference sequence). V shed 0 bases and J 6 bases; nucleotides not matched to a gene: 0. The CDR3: CASSLEGAQPQHF. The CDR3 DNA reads TGTGCCAGCAGCTTGGAGGGGGCTCAGCCCCAGCATTTT.

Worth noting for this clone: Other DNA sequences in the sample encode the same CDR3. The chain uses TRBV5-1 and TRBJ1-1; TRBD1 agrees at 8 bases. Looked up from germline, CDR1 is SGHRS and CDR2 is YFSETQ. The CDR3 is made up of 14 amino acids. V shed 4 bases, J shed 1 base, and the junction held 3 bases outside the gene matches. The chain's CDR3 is CASSPGTGNTEAFF. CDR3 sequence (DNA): TGCGCCAGCAGCCCGGGGACAGGGAACACTGAAGCTTTCTTT.